A selection of T cell receptor beta chains follows, all from one sample in a study of blood T cell repertoires in COVID-19. Using immunoSEQ multiplex PCR, the repertoire was profiled, and TCRdb retains in-frame clones only, with some absent. Of 200,000 to 300,000 clones listed, 83% are singletons. Sample: PBMCs or T cells enriched from blood (not recorded which). All receptors derive from a middle-aged woman who had been exposed to COVID-19. Each CDR3 is given with its conserved first and last residue.

j_call,v_call,cdr3_aa
TRBJ1-1,TRBV5-4,CASSLRGPNTEAFF
TRBJ1-5,TRBV6-5,CASRGAYSNQPQHF
TRBJ1-5,TRBV29-1,CSVSQGIGNQPQHF
TRBJ1-2,TRBV5-4,CASSLAGGYGYTF
TRBJ2-2,TRBV5-5,CASSERSNTGELFF
TRBJ1-4,TRBV12-5,CASAPREGKLFF
TRBJ1-1,TRBV5-8,CASSLGSMNTEAFF
TRBJ1-1,TRBV15,CATSPAVNTEAFF
TRBJ2-4,TRBV27,CASYDRNIQYF
TRBJ1-4,TRBV6-2/TRBV6-3,CASSDGGSTNEKLFF
TRBJ2-5,TRBV2,CASSVGGLEETQYF
TRBJ1-5,TRBV5-1,CASSLSTNQPQHF
TRBJ2-3,TRBV4-3,CASSQSLAVSTDTQYF
TRBJ2-5,TRBV5-6,CASSLFRGGQTQYF
TRBJ1-1,TRBV3-1/TRBV3-2,CASSPRGIGNTEAFF
TRBJ2-7,TRBV27,CASRNRDTNYEQYF
TRBJ1-1,TRBV7-2,CASSYLQGGNTEAFF
TRBJ2-3,TRBV5-1,CASSDWASTDTQYF
TRBJ1-2,TRBV6-1,CASSANGLTGDYGYTF
TRBJ1-6,TRBV6-4,CASGDRPNSPLHF
TRBJ1-1,TRBV7-9,CASSLDSGPNTEAFF
TRBJ2-1,TRBV7-2,CASSLGLGQVYNEQFF
TRBJ2-7,TRBV11-2,CASSGRGQNTSSYEQYF
TRBJ2-1,TRBV4-1,CASRGGASDEQFF
TRBJ1-6,TRBV7-6,CASTQGEYNSPLHF
TRBJ2-2,TRBV6-2/TRBV6-3,CASSYGPGQGVTGELFF
TRBJ1-6,TRBV27,CASGGWGSSYNSPLHF
TRBJ1-2,TRBV7-2,CASSLLGGAGYTF
TRBJ1-5,TRBV10-1,CASSQMEVSNQPQHF
TRBJ2-1,TRBV5-1,CASSLQGAIQNEQFF
TRBJ2-7,TRBV7-2,CASSLEGRGYEQYF
TRBJ2-7,TRBV28,CASRARHIGSYEQYF
TRBJ1-1,TRBV7-9,CASRLDRNTEAFF
TRBJ1-3,TRBV4-3,CASSQGGTGAGNTIYF
TRBJ1-5,TRBV15,CATSRETGGFQPQHF
TRBJ2-7,TRBV7-2,CASSLETPGGDEQYF
TRBJ2-3,TRBV3-1/TRBV3-2,CASSFGTGNTDTQYF
TRBJ2-1,TRBV27,CASSITGLGNEQFF
TRBJ1-2,TRBV13,CASSLFLDRVVYGYTF